The entry that follows covers one TCR beta chain sequence. V was pared by 2 bases and J by 0 bases, with 8 bases between. The CDR3 contains 15 residues. Per germline, CDR1 SGHTA and CDR2 FQGNSA. This specimen comes from a study of Ad26.COV2.S vaccination and SARS-CoV-2 variants. The data were produced by immunoSEQ multiplex PCR, yet TCRdb's version contains in-frame clones alone and is incomplete. The sample has some 350,000 clones; about 88% are singletons. Treatment meaning: roughly 20 received Ad26.COV2.S at low or high dose, single or two shots; roughly 5 received placebo; per-sample allocation not given. Samples analyzed were those drawn on day 63 after the first vaccine or placebo injection.

This rearrangement joins TRBV7-2 to TRBJ1-3; no reliable D call. The sequence came from a person aged 18 to 65 who received the Ad26.COV2.S COVID-19 vaccine or a placebo. The sequencing used peripheral blood, collected in a trial of Ad26.COV2.S vaccine versus placebo. The CDR3 region is CASSLFYSSGNTIYF. The CDR3, as DNA: TGTGCCAGCAGCTTATTCTACAGCTCTGGAAACACCATATATTTT.